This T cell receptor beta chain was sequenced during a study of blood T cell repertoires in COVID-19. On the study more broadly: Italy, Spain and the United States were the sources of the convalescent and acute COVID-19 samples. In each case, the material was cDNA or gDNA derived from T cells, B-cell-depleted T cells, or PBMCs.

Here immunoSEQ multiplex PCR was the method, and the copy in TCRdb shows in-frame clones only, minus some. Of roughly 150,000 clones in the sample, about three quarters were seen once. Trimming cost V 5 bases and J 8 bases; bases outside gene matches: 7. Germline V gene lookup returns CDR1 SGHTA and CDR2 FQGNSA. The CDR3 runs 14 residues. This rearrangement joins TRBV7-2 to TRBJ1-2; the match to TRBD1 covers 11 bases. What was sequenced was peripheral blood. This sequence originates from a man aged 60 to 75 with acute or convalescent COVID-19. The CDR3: CASSAWTGGEGYTF. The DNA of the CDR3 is TGTGCCAGCAGCGCTTGGACAGGGGGCGAGGGCTACACCTTC.